This entry is about one T cell receptor (beta chain). The data were produced by immunoSEQ multiplex PCR, yet TCRdb's version contains in-frame clones alone and is incomplete. Among 49,000 or so clones, roughly 70% were seen once, and the ten largest hold over 9.5%. The data were taken from a study of T cell clones after liver transplantation. CDR3 length: 16 amino acids. Germline-derived CDR1 and CDR2 are MNHEY and SVGAGI. V was cut by 0 bases and J by 7 bases, with 19 bases left in between. The material sequenced was CD4+ T cells from blood, taken 54 months after liver transplant. This receptor was obtained from a human patient who received a liver transplant. Some T cells may be provided by the graft donor. The chain recombines TRBV6-5 with TRBJ2-7; D is unclear. Here the CDR3 DNA reads TGTGCCAGCAGTTACTCGAGAGGAACAGCCGAACTAGAGCAGTACTTC. It translates to CASSYSRGTAELEQYF.